Sample share makes the clone carrying this T cell receptor (beta chain) medium-sized. Its antigen is undetermined. This sample is part of a study of T cell repertoires in aging, cancer and after chemotherapy. Study details: Six age groups, ranging from 30 or younger to 70 or older, included the donors.

General study results and limits: In each cancer cohort, median generation probability increased across chemotherapy, suggesting thymic output rebounded.

TRB rearrangements spanning V, D and J were amplified using mixed TRB-A/B primers. Each CDR3 protein is one row after TCRdb ran MiXCR on the multiplex PCR reads. The table includes over 8,500 distinct CDR3 sequences, roughly 25% detected once. The CDR3 has 15 amino acids. Germline V gives CDR1 DFQATT, CDR2 SNEGSKA (reference sequence). The junction had 7 bases not matched to a gene; V was cut back by 4 bases and J by 7 bases. The template was genomic DNA from peripheral blood, not RNA. The genes are TRBV20-1 and TRBJ1-6, with 10 bases aligning to TRBD1. Sequences were obtained from blood. This clonotype was obtained from a human donor in good health. The CDR3 region is CSAIFRDRGNSPLHF. DNA for the CDR3: TGCAGTGCTATTTTCCGGGACAGGGGAAATTCACCCCTCCACTTT.